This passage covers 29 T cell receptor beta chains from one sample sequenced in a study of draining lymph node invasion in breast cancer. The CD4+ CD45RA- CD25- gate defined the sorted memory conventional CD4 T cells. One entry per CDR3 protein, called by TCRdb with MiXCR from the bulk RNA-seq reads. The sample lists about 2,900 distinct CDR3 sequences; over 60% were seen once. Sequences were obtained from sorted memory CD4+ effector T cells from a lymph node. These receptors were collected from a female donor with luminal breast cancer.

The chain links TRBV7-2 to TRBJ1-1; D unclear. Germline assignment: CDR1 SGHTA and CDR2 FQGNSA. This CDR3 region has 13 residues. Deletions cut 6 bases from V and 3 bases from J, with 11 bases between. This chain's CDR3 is CASRGTRDTEAFF. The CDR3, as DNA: TGTGCCAGCAGGGGAACCCGAGACACTGAAGCTTTCTTT.

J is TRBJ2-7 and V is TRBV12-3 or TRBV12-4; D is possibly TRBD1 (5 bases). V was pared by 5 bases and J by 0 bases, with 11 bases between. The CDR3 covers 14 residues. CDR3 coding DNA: TGTGCCAGCAGTAATCAGGGCAGCTCCTACGAGCAGTACTTC. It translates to CASSNQGSSYEQYF.

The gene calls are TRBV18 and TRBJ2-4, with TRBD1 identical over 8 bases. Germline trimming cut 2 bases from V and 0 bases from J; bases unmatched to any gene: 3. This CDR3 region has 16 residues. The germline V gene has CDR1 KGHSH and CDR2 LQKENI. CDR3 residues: CASSPTGGLAKNIQYF. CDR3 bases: TGTGCCAGCTCACCAACAGGGGGACTAGCCAAAAACATTCAGTACTTC.

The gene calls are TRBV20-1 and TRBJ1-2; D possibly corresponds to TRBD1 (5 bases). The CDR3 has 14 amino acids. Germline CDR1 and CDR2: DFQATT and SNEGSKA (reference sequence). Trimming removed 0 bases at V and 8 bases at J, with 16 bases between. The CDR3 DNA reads TGCAGTGCTAGAGAAGAAAGGGGCTTGGGGGGCTACACCTTC. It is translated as CSAREERGLGGYTF.

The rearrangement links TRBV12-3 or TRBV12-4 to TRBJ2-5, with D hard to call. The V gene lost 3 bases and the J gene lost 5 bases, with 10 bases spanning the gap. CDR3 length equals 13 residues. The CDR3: CASSFQGRETQYF. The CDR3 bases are TGTGCCAGCAGTTTTCAAGGGCGGGAGACCCAGTACTTC.

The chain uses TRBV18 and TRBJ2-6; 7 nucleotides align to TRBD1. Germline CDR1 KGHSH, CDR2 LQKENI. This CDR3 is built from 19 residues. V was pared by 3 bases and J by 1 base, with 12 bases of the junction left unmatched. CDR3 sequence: CASSPPIMTGKSGANVLTF. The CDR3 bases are TGTGCCAGCTCACCCCCAATCATGACAGGGAAATCTGGGGCCAACGTCCTGACTTTC.

This CDR3 is CASSVGSLSYEQYF. The CDR3 nucleotides are TGTGCCAGCAGCGTAGGCAGTTTAAGCTACGAGCAGTACTTC. The J gene is TRBJ2-7, the V gene TRBV9; no reliable D call. The CDR3 is made up of 14 amino acids. Trimming took off 0 bases at V and 3 bases at J, with 10 bases between the two ends. Germline assignment: CDR1 SGDLS and CDR2 YYNGEE.

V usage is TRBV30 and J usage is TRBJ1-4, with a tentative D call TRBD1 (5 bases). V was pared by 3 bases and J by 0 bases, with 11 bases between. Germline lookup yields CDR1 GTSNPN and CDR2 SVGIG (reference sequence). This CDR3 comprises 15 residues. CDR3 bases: TGTGCCTGGAGAGGAGGACAAGCAACTAATGAAAAACTGTTTTTT. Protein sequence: CAWRGGQATNEKLFF.

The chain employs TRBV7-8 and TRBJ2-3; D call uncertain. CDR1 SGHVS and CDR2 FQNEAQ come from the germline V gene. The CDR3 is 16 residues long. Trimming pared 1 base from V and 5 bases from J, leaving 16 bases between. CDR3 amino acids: CASSLVGAYGGDTQYF. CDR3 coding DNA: TGTGCCAGCAGCTTAGTTGGAGCGTACGGCGGAGATACGCAGTATTTT.

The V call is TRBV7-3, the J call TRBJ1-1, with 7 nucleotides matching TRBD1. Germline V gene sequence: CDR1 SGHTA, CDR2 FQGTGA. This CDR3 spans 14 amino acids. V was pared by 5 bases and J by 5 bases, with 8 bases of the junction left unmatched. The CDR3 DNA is TGTGCCAGCAGCCTCCAGGGGGATGGAACTGAAGCTTTCTTT. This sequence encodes CASSLQGDGTEAFF.

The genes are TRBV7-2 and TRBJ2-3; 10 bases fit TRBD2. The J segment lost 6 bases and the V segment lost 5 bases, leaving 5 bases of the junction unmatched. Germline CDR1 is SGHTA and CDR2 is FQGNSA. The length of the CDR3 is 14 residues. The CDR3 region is CASSPSGGIDTQYF. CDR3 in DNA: TGTGCCAGCAGCCCTAGCGGGGGAATCGATACGCAGTATTTT. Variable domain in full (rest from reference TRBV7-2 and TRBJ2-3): GAGVSQSPSNKVTEKGKDVELRCDPISGHTALYWYRQSLGQGLEFLIYFQGNSAPDKSGLPSDRFSAERTGGSVSTLTIQRTQQEDSAVYLCASSPSGGIDTQYFGPGTRLTVL.

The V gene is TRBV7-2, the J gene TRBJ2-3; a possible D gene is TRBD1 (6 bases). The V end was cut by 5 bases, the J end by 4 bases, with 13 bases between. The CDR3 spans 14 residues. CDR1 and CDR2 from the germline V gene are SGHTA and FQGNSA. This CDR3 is CASSPQGRSDTQYF. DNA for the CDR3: TGTGCCAGCAGCCCACAGGGTCGGTCAGATACGCAGTATTTT.

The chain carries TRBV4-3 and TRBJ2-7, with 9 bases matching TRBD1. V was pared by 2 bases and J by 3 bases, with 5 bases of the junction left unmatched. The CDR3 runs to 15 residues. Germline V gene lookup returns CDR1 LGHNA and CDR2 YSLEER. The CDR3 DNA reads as TGCGCCAGCAGCCAAAAACAGGGGGCAGTCTACGAGCAGTACTTC. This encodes CASSQKQGAVYEQYF.

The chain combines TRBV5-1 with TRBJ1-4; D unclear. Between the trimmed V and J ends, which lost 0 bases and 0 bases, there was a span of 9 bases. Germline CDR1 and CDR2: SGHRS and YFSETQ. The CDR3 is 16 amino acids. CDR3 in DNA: TGCGCCAGCAGCTTGGGGGTAGTCACAACTAATGAAAAACTGTTTTTT. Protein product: CASSLGVVTTNEKLFF.

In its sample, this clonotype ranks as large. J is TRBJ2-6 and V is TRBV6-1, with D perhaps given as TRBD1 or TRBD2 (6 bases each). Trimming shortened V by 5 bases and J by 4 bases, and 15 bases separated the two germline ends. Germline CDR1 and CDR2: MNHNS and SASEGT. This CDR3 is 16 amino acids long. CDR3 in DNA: TGTGCCAGCAGTCCCCTGGGGGGCTCAGGGGCCAACGTCCTGACTTTC. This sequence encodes CASSPLGGSGANVLTF.

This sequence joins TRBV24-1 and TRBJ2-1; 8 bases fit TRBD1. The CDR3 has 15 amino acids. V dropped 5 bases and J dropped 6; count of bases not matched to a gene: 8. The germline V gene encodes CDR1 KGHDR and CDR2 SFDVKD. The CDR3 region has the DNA TGTGCCACCAGTGGGGGGGCAGGGGGCCGCAATGAGCAGTTCTTC. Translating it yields CATSGGAGGRNEQFF.

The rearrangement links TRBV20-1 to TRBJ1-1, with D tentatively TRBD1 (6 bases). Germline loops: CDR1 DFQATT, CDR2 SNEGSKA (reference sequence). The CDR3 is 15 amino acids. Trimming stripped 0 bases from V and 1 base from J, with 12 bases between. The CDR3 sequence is CSARDPPRGNTEAFF. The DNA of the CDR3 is TGCAGTGCTAGAGATCCCCCCAGGGGGAACACTGAAGCTTTCTTT.

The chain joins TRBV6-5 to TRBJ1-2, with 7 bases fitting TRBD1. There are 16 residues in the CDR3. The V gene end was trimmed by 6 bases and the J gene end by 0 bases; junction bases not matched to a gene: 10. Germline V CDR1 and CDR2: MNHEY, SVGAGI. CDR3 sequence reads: CASSPPRGRANYGYTF. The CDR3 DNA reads TGTGCCAGCAGCCCACCCAGGGGGAGAGCTAACTATGGCTACACCTTC.

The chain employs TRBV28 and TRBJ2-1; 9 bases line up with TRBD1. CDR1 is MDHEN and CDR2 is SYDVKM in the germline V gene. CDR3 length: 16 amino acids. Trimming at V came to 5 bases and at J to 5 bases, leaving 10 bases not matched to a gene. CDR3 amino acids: CASSLLPGQGNNEQFF. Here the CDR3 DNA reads TGTGCCAGCAGTCTTCTACCGGGACAGGGAAACAATGAGCAGTTCTTC.

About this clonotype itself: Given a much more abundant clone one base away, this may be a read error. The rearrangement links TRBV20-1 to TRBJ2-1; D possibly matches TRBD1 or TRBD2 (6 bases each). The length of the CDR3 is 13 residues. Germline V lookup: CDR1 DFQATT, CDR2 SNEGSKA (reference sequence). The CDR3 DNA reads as TGCAGTGCCCAGGGGAGCGGACTACCTGAGCGGTTCTTC. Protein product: CSAQGSGLPERFF.

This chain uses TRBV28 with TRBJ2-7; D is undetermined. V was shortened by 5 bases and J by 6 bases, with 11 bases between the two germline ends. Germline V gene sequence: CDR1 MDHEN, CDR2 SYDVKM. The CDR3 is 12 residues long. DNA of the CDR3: TGTGCCAGCAGTCCCAATCGACCCGAGCAGTACTTC. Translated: CASSPNRPEQYF.

The DNA of the CDR3 is TGTGCCAGCAGCTTAACAGGCCTGAACACTGAAGCTTTCTTT. Its translation is CASSLTGLNTEAFF. The chain uses TRBV7-9 and TRBJ1-1; maybe TRBD1 (5 bases). Trimming cost V 2 bases and J 0 bases, with 7 bases left between them. Germline V gene sequence: CDR1 SEHNR, CDR2 FQNEAQ (reference sequence). The CDR3 is 14 amino acids.

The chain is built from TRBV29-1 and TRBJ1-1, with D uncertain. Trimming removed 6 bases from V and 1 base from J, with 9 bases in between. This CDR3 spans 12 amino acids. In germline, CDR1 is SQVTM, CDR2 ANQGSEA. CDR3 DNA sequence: TGCAGCGTCCTAGAGGGGAACACTGAAGCTTTCTTT. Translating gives CSVLEGNTEAFF.

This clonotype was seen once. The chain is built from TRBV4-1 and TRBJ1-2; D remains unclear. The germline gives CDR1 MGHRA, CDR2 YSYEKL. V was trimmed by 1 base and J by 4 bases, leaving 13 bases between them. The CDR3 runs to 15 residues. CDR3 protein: CASSQVGRESYGYTF. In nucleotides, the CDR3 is TGCGCCAGCAGCCAAGTTGGAAGGGAGAGCTATGGCTACACCTTC.

CDR3 residues: CASSGRVKRISQPQHF. The CDR3, as DNA: TGTGCCAGCAGTGGCAGGGTGAAAAGGATTAGCCAGCCCCAGCATTTT. The chain is built from TRBV25-1 and TRBJ1-5; maybe TRBD1 (5 bases). Per germline, CDR1 MGHDK and CDR2 SYGVNS. Trimming stripped 4 bases from V and 7 bases from J, with 20 bases between. The CDR3 sequence is 16 residues long.

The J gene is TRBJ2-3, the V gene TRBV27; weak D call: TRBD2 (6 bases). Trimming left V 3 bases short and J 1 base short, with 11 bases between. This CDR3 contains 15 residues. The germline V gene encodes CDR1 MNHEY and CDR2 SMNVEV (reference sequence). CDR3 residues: CASSFRGWGTDTQYF. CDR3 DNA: TGTGCCAGCAGTTTTCGGGGGTGGGGCACAGATACGCAGTATTTT.

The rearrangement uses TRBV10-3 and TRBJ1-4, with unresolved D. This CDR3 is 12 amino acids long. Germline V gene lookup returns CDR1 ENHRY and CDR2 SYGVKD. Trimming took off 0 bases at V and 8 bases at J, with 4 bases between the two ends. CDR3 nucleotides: TGTGCCATCAGTGAGTCGCGCGAAAAACTGTTTTTT. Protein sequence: CAISESREKLFF.

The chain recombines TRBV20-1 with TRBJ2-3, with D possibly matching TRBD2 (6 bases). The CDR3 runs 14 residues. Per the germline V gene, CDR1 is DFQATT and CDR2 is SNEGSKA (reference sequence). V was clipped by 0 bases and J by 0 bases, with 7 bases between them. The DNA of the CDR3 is TGCAGTGCTAGAGATGGAGGGAGCACAGATACGCAGTATTTT. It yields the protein CSARDGGSTDTQYF.

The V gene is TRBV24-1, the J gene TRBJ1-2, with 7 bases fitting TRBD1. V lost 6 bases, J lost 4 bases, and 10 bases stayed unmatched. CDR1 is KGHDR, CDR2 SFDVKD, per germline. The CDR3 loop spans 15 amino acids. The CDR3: CATSYVAGGGYGYTF. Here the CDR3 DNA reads TGTGCCACCAGTTACGTCGCAGGGGGGGGCTATGGCTACACCTTC.